Shown below are 15 T cell receptor beta chains from a single sample sequenced in a study of T cell repertoires in cytomegalovirus infection. MiXCR, applied by TCRdb to the reads, yields one record per CDR3 protein. This table has about 130,000 distinct CDR3 sequences, approximately 9.2% appearing once. The sequencing sample was made of PBMCs. The receptors were sampled from a human donor in good health (CMV status not recorded). Some clones in this sample may be carry-over from other donors' samples.

This clonotype was observed at least ten times. The rearrangement links TRBV24-1 to TRBJ2-7; no clear D gene. V dropped 12 bases and J dropped 2 bases, with 16 bases sitting between them. The CDR3 loop spans 13 amino acids. Germline CDR1 is KGHDR and CDR2 is SFDVKD. The CDR3 DNA follows: TGTGCCGTCACAGACGGGTCTACCTACGAGCAGTACTTC. This gives the protein CAVTDGSTYEQYF.

This clonotype was seen many times. The gene calls are TRBV12-3 or TRBV12-4 and TRBJ2-7; D unclear. The CDR3 consists of 15 residues. With 6 bases removed from V and 6 bases from J, the gap between germline ends came to 21 bases. The CDR3 DNA sequence: TGTGCCAGCAGCCCAAACCGAGGCCGGGTGAGCGAGCAGTACTTC. Encoded protein: CASSPNRGRVSEQYF.

In its sample, this clonotype was seen many times. The rearrangement links TRBV2 to TRBJ1-2; no clear D. The V end lost 8 bases, the J end lost 0 bases, and 13 bases lay between the germline ends. The CDR3 runs 14 residues. Germline CDR1 is SNHLY and CDR2 is FYNNEI. The CDR3 protein is CASQGRATNYGYTF. The DNA of the CDR3 is TGTGCCAGCCAAGGCCGGGCAACTAACTATGGCTACACCTTC.

This clonotype was observed at least ten times. The gene calls are TRBV20-1 and TRBJ1-5; D unresolved. Trimming took off 3 bases at V and 3 bases at J, with 9 bases between the two ends. The CDR3 is made up of 13 amino acids. From germline, CDR1 is DFQATT and CDR2 SNEGSKA (reference sequence). The CDR3 spells CSASISPNQPQHF. CDR3 DNA sequence: TGCAGTGCTAGTATCTCTCCCAATCAGCCCCAGCATTTT.

This clonotype was observed many times. The chain links TRBV7-6 to TRBJ2-1; TRBD2 might be the D (6 bases). The CDR3 is 13 residues long. In germline, CDR1 is SGHVS, CDR2 FNYEAQ. Trimming removed 2 bases from V and 7 bases from J, with 9 bases in between. CDR3 residues: CASSLIRGNEQFF. CDR3 DNA: TGTGCCAGCAGCTTAATACGGGGGAATGAGCAGTTCTTC.

This clonotype was seen many times. The V call is TRBV5-4, the J call TRBJ2-4, with a weak D call TRBD2 (5 bases). Germline assignment: CDR1 SGHNT and CDR2 YYREEE (reference sequence). The V end was cut by 0 bases, the J end by 7 bases, with 14 bases between. This CDR3 comprises 15 residues. The CDR3 is CASSLESRGENIQYF. The CDR3 nucleotides read TGTGCCAGCAGCTTGGAGTCCCGGGGTGAGAACATTCAGTACTTC.

There are many counts of this clonotype. The genes are TRBV7-2 and TRBJ1-1; no clear D. In germline, CDR1 is SGHTA, CDR2 FQGNSA. This CDR3 has 12 amino acids. Trimming took off 5 bases at V and 5 bases at J, with 9 bases between the two ends. The CDR3 region is CASSRARTEAFF. The CDR3 nucleotides read TGTGCCAGCAGCCGAGCCCGAACTGAAGCTTTCTTT.

In this sample, this clonotype turned up a few times. Here the CDR3 DNA reads TGCAGTGCACCTGAGACAGGTTTCCCTACGCAGTATTTT. Translated: CSAPETGFPTQYF. The genes are TRBV20-1 and TRBJ2-3; possibly TRBD1 for D (6 bases). This CDR3 has 13 residues. From germline, CDR1 is DFQATT and CDR2 SNEGSKA (reference sequence). V was pared by 6 bases and J by 8 bases, with 18 bases between.

Ten or more counts support this clonotype. The chain has TRBV7-2 and TRBJ2-1; 12 bases match TRBD2. Germline CDR1 is SGHTA and CDR2 is FQGNSA. J gave up 7 bases and V 6 bases, and 10 bases lay outside the gene matches. The CDR3 consists of 16 residues. CDR3 residues: CASRPQTSGGVNEQFF. The CDR3 bases are TGTGCCAGCAGACCTCAGACTAGCGGGGGAGTGAATGAGCAGTTCTTC. The full variable domain, completed using reference TRBV7-2 and TRBJ2-1, is GAGVSQSPSNKVTEKGKDVELRCDPISGHTALYWYRQSLGQGLEFLIYFQGNSAPDKSGLPSDRFSAERTGGSVSTLTIQRTQQEDSAVYLCASRPQTSGGVNEQFFGPGTRLTVL.

This clonotype was recorded at least ten times. CDR3 nucleotide sequence: TGCAGTGCTAGAGAGATGACAGGGGGCTTAATAGGAACTGAAGCTTTCTTT. Translated, it gives CSAREMTGGLIGTEAFF. The chain is built from TRBV20-1 and TRBJ1-1, with TRBD1 identical over 10 bases. Looked up from germline, CDR1 is DFQATT and CDR2 is SNEGSKA (reference sequence). The CDR3 is 17 amino acids. V gave up 0 bases and J gave up 5 bases; unmatched junction bases: 12.

The sample holds many counts of this clonotype. The chain links TRBV7-6 to TRBJ1-1, with D perhaps matching TRBD1 (5 bases). CDR1 SGHVS and CDR2 FNYEAQ come from the germline V gene. CDR3 length: 19 amino acids. V shed 0 bases and J shed 2 bases, with 22 bases lying between them. The CDR3 protein is CASSLAGETLGGGNTEAFF. CDR3 coding DNA: TGTGCCAGCAGCTTAGCGGGCGAGACGCTCGGTGGGGGAAACACTGAAGCTTTCTTT.

This clonotype was seen many times. The gene calls are TRBV15 and TRBJ1-1; 7 bases fit TRBD1. There are 13 residues in the CDR3. V lost 0 bases to trimming and J lost 10 bases; unmatched junction nucleotides: 5. Germline CDR1 reads LNHNV; CDR2 reads YYDKDF (reference sequence). The CDR3 DNA reads TGTGCCACCAGCAGAGAGACAGGGAAACGAGCTTTCTTT. It is translated as CATSRETGKRAFF.

This clonotype was seen ten or more times. V usage is TRBV20-1 and J usage is TRBJ1-6; D gene ambiguous. Germline lookup yields CDR1 DFQATT and CDR2 SNEGSKA (reference sequence). This CDR3 comprises 14 residues. Trimming removed 5 bases at V and 7 bases at J, with 15 bases between. The chain's CDR3 is CSAAVLTVNSPLHF. The CDR3, as DNA: TGCAGTGCTGCCGTTCTGACGGTAAATTCACCCCTCCACTTT.

This clonotype was seen ten or more times. This chain connects TRBV20-1 to TRBJ2-1; no clear D. The CDR3 sequence is 15 residues long. CDR1 is DFQATT, CDR2 SNEGSKA, per germline (reference sequence). V dropped 1 base and J dropped 3 bases, with 13 bases sitting between them. CDR3 coding DNA: TGCAGTGCTAGAGGGCCGGGCTCCTACTACAATGAGCAGTTCTTC. Translated: CSARGPGSYYNEQFF.

This clonotype turned up a few times. The rearrangement uses TRBV20-1 and TRBJ2-1; TRBD1 is a possible D gene (5 bases). The length of the CDR3 is 14 residues. V lost 3 bases, J lost 6 bases, and 15 bases lay in between. CDR1 and CDR2 (germline): DFQATT, SNEGSKA (reference sequence). CDR3 loop: CSARSALGANEQFF. CDR3 nucleotides: TGCAGTGCTAGGTCCGCCCTAGGGGCCAATGAGCAGTTCTTC.